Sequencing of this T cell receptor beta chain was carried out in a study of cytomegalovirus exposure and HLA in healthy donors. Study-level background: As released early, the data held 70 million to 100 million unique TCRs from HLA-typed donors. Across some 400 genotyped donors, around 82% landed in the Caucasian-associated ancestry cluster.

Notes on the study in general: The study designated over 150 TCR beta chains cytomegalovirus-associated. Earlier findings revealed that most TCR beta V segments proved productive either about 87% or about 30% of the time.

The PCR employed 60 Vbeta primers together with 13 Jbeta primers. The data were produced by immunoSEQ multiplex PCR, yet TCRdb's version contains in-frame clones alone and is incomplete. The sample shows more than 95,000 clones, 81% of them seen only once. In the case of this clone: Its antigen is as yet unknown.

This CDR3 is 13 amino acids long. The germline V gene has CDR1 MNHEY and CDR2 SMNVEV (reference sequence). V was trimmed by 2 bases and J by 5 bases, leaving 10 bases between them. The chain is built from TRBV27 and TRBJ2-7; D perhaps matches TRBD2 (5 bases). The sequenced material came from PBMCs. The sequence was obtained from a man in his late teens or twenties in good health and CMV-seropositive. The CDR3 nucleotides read TGTGCCAGCAGTTTAACGGGGAAGGACGAGCAGTACTTC. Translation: CASSLTGKDEQYF.